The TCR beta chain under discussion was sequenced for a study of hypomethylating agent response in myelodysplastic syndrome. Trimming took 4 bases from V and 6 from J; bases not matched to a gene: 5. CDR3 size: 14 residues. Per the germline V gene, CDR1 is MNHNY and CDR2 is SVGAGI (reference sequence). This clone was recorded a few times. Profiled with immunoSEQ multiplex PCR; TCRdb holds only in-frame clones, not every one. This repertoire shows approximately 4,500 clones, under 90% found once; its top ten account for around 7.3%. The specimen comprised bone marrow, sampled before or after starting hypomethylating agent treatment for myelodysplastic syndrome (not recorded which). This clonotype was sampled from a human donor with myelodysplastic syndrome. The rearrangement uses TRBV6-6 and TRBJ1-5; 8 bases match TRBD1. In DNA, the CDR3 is TGTGCCAGCAGTTCAGCGACAGGGGTTCAGCCCCAGCATTTT. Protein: CASSSATGVQPQHF.